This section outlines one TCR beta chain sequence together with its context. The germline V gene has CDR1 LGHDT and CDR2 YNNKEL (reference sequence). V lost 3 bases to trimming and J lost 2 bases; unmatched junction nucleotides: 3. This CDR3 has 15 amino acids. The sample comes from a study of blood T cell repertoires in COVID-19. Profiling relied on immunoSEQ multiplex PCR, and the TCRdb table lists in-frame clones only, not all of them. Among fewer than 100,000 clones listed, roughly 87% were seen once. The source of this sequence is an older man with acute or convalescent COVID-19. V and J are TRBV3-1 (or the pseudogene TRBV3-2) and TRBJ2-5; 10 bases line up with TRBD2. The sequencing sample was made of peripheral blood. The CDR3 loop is CASSHERGGQETQYF. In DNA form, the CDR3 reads TGTGCCAGCAGCCACGAGCGGGGGGGTCAAGAGACCCAGTACTTC.